The next 2 T cell receptor beta chains were all read from a single sample in a study of cytomegalovirus exposure and HLA in healthy donors (dated by TCRdb to about 2017). The library was generated by the immunoSEQ multiplex PCR assay. TCRdb limited this immuneACCESS table to in-frame rearrangements with V and J called. A share of clones is missing; checked studies link under half to unresolved V genes, and the rest is unexplained. This sample lists over 250,000 clones; approximately 86% were detected once. Of the sample, roughly 1.2% falls within the top ten clones. Sequenced sample: PBMCs. Receptors were obtained from a woman in her twenties or thirties in good health and CMV-seropositive.

The chain joins TRBV30 to TRBJ2-2; 11 positions match TRBD2. CDR1 is GTSNPN and CDR2 is SVGIG in the germline V gene (reference sequence). This CDR3 is built from 18 residues. The V gene end was trimmed by 6 bases and the J gene end by 5 bases; junction bases not matched to a gene: 17. CDR3 DNA: TGTGCCTGCACACCGGGACTAGCGGCCCTCAGGGGAACCGGGGAGCTGTTTTTT. Its translation: CACTPGLAALRGTGELFF.

The V and J genes are TRBV2 and TRBJ1-5; TRBD1 aligns across 8 bases. V shed 7 bases, J shed 9 bases, and the junction held 14 bases outside the gene matches. The germline V gene encodes CDR1 SNHLY and CDR2 FYNNEI. The CDR3 is 15 residues long. In nucleotides, the CDR3 is TGTGCCAGCACCGTAGGACAGGGAGGGAGAAGGCCCCAGCATTTT. Encoded protein: CASTVGQGGRRPQHF. Variable domain in full (rest from reference TRBV2 and TRBJ1-5): EPEVTQTPSHQVTQMGQEVILRCVPISNHLYFYWYRQILGQKVEFLVSFYNNEISEKSEIFDDQFSVERPDGSNFTLKIRSTKLEDSAMYFCASTVGQGGRRPQHFGDGTRLSIL.